This TCR beta chain was recovered during a study of blood T cell repertoires in COVID-19. Profiling relied on immunoSEQ multiplex PCR, and the TCRdb table lists in-frame clones only, not all of them. Among about 200,000 clones listed, approximately 84% were seen once. Germline CDR1 is MNHNS and CDR2 is SASEGT. The CDR3 sequence is 15 residues long. Between the trimmed V and J ends, which lost 0 bases and 8 bases, there was a span of 14 bases. Sequenced sample: peripheral blood. The receptor's source is a woman older than 75 with acute or convalescent COVID-19. The rearrangement uses TRBV6-1 and TRBJ2-4; possible D gene TRBD2, 6 bases. The CDR3, as DNA: TGTGCCAGCAGTGAAGCTCCTAGCTCGGGAGACATTCAGTACTTC. This translates into CASSEAPSSGDIQYF.